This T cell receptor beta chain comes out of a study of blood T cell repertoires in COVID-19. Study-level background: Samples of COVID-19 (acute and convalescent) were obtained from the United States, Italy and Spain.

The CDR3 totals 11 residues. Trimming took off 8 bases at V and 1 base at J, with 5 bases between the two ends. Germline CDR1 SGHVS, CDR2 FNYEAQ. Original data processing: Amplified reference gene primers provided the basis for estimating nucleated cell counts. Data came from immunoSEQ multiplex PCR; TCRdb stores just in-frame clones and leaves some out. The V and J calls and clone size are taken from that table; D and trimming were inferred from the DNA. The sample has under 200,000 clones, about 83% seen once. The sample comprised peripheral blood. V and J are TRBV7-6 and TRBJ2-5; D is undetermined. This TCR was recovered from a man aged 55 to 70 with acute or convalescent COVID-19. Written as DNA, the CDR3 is TGTGCCAGCGAGGTCCAAGAGACCCAGTACTTC. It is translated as CASEVQETQYF.